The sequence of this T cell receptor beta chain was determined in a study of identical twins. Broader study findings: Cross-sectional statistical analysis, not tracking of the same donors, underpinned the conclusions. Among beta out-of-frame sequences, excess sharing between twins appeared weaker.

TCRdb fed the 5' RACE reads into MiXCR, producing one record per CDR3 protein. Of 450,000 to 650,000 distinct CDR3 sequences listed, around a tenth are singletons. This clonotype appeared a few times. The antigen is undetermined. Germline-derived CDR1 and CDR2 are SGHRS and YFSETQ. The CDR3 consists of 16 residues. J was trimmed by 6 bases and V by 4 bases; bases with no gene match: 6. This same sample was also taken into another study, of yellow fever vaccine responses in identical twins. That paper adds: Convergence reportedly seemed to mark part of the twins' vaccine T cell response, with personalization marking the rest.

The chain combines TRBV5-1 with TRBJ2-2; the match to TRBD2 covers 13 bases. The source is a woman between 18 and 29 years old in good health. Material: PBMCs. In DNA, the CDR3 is TGCGCCAGCAGCGTGGAACTAGCGGGAGGGTCCGGGGAGCTGTTTTTT. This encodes CASSVELAGGSGELFF.